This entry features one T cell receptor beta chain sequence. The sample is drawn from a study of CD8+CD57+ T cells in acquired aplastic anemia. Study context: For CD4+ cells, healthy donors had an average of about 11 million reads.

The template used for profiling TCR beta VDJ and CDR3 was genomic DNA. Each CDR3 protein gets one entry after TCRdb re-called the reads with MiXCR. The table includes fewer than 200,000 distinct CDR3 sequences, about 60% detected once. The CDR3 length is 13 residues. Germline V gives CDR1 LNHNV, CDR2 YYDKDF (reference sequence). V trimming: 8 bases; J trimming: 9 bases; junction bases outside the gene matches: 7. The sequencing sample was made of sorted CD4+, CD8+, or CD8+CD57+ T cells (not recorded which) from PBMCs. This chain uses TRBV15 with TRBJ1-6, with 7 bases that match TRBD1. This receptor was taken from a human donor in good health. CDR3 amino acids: CATWTGPGSPLHF. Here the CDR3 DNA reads TGTGCCACCTGGACAGGCCCGGGTTCACCCCTCCACTTT.